Presented here are 17 T cell receptor beta chains from one specimen sequenced in a study of breast tumors, draining lymph nodes, adjacent tissues. Axillary draining lymph nodes of breast cancer patients supplied the node samples. TCRdb ran MiXCR on the multiplex PCR reads and lists one entry per CDR3 protein. The sample contains roughly 220,000 distinct CDR3 sequences, about 34% of which appear only once. Material: axillary lymph node tissue. The receptors come from a female donor with breast cancer. Some clones in this sample may be carry-over from other donors' samples.

This clonotype has at least ten counts. The CDR3 sequence: CASSATDTQYF. The CDR3 DNA is TGTGCCAGCAGTGCCACAGATACGCAGTATTTT. This chain uses TRBV2 with TRBJ2-3; D is unresolved. Germline V gives CDR1 SNHLY, CDR2 FYNNEI. The CDR3 extends over 11 amino acids. V lost 4 bases and J 2 bases, leaving 1 base between the germline ends.

The chain recombines TRBV12-5 with TRBJ1-1; tentative D call: TRBD1 (5 bases). Germline V lookup: CDR1 LGHNT, CDR2 FRNRAP. There are 13 residues in the CDR3. Trimming removed 6 bases from V and 6 bases from J, with 14 bases in between. CDR3 protein: CASGPQGGAEAFF. For the CDR3, the DNA is TGTGCTAGTGGCCCTCAGGGCGGCGCTGAAGCTTTCTTT.

V and J are TRBV7-9 and TRBJ2-3; 12 nucleotides line up with TRBD2. V shed 4 bases, J shed 1 base, and the junction held 21 bases outside the gene matches. There are 22 residues in the CDR3. Germline CDR1 reads SEHNR; CDR2 reads FQNEAQ (reference sequence). CDR3 DNA: TGTGCCAGCAGCTCCCGGGACCCTCAGCGACTAGCGGGAGTCGGGGGCACAGATACGCAGTATTTT. Protein product: CASSSRDPQRLAGVGGTDTQYF.

A word on this clonotype: Because the CDR3's place on the DNA is in doubt, the DNA is left out and the CDR3 is given as listed by TCRdb. V is TRBV13 and J is TRBJ1-6. In germline, CDR1 is PRHDT, CDR2 FYEKMQ (reference sequence). The CDR3 is made up of 21 amino acids, end residues included. This chain's CDR3 is CASSFYICSASAGNYNSPLHF.

The V call is TRBV19, the J call TRBJ1-4; possible D gene TRBD1, 5 bases. The CDR3 runs to 15 residues. The germline V gene has CDR1 LNHDA and CDR2 SQIVND (reference sequence). V was cut by 7 bases and J by 3 bases, with 15 bases left in between. The CDR3 sequence is CASNAGMLANEKLFF. The CDR3 DNA reads as TGTGCCAGTAACGCAGGGATGTTGGCTAATGAAAAACTGTTTTTT. The entire variable domain, with the rest obtained from reference TRBV19 and TRBJ1-4, is as follows: DGGITQSPKYLFRKEGQNVTLSCEQNLNHDAMYWYRQDPGQGLRLIYYSQIVNDFQKGDIAEGYSVSREKKESFPLTVTSAQKNPTAFYLCASNAGMLANEKLFFGSGTQLSVL.

At least ten counts were recorded for this clonotype. The chain combines TRBV9 with TRBJ2-7; 7 bases line up with TRBD2. CDR1 and CDR2 (germline): SGDLS, YYNGEE. With V trimmed by 3 bases and J by 7 bases, 10 bases remained unmatched. This CDR3 contains 14 residues. CDR3 region: CASSESGRVGEQYF. The CDR3 coding sequence is TGTGCCAGCAGCGAGTCAGGGAGGGTGGGAGAGCAGTACTTC.

This clonotype was detected many times. The chain employs TRBV5-1 and TRBJ2-1, with 10 bases matching TRBD2. The CDR3 runs to 16 residues. Per the germline V gene, CDR1 is SGHRS and CDR2 is YFSETQ. The V and J ends lost 6 bases and 6 bases, in that order; junction bases with no gene match: 12. CDR3 nucleotide sequence: TGCGCCAGCACAGGGCAATTGCGGACTAGCGGCAATGAGCAGTTCTTC. Translated, it gives CASTGQLRTSGNEQFF.

There are many counts of this clonotype. The chain joins TRBV7-9 to TRBJ1-2; TRBD1 agrees at 8 bases. The CDR3 length is 15 residues. V shed 4 bases, J shed 8 bases, and the junction held 12 bases outside the gene matches. Germline V gives CDR1 SEHNR, CDR2 FQNEAQ (reference sequence). CDR3 nucleotide sequence: TGTGCCAGCAGCTCCGGACAGGGCCCTCTGGGGGGCTACACCTTC. Amino acids: CASSSGQGPLGGYTF.

This clonotype was recorded at least ten times. V gene TRBV18 combines with J gene TRBJ2-5; D is undetermined. The germline gives CDR1 KGHSH, CDR2 LQKENI. This CDR3 contains 17 residues. Trimming cost V 2 bases and J 4 bases, with 20 bases left between them. The CDR3, as DNA: TGTGCCAGCTCACCATCGATGATCAATTGGGGTGGAGAGACCCAGTACTTC. Translated: CASSPSMINWGGETQYF.

This clonotype was picked up many times. The rearrangement links TRBV6-4 to TRBJ2-1, with TRBD2 matching over 14 bases. V lost 5 bases, J lost 8 bases, and 11 bases stayed unmatched. This CDR3 comprises 17 residues. Germline CDR1 and CDR2: MRHNA and SNTAGT. CDR3 DNA sequence: TGTGCCAGCAGTAGGGGACTAGCGGGGGATTACCAGGATGAGCAGTTCTTC. It is translated as CASSRGLAGDYQDEQFF.

This clonotype was observed many times. The rearrangement joins TRBV7-3 to TRBJ2-6; D gene uncertain. V was trimmed by 5 bases and J by 0 bases, leaving 14 bases between them. CDR1 and CDR2 from the germline V gene are SGHTA and FQGTGA. This CDR3 comprises 17 residues. CDR3 DNA: TGTGCCAGCAGCCGCGTTGGCGTAAGCTCTGGGGCCAACGTCCTGACTTTC. Its protein product is CASSRVGVSSGANVLTF.

This clonotype was detected many times. This chain connects TRBV7-2 to TRBJ1-5; no clear D. The CDR3 runs to 13 residues. Germline CDR1 and CDR2: SGHTA and FQGNSA. With 4 bases removed from V and 6 bases from J, the gap between germline ends came to 10 bases. CDR3 in DNA: TGTGCCAGCAGCTCCATAGGTCTTCAGCCCCAGCATTTT. Its protein product is CASSSIGLQPQHF.

This clonotype occurred many times. The V and J genes are TRBV29-1 and TRBJ2-1; D is unclear. V was pared by 3 bases and J by 4 bases, with 7 bases between. Germline loops: CDR1 SQVTM, CDR2 ANQGSEA. The CDR3 has 12 amino acids. The CDR3 DNA reads as TGCAGCGTTGATCGGTCTTACAATGAGCAGTTCTTC. Protein: CSVDRSYNEQFF.

The rearrangement links TRBV28 to TRBJ2-7; D possibly corresponds to TRBD1 (6 bases). The CDR3 is 14 amino acids. CDR1 is MDHEN, CDR2 SYDVKM, per germline. Trimming took 3 bases from V and 2 from J, leaving 11 bases between them. CDR3 nucleotides: TGTGCCAGCAGTTTGGGGACACCCCCCTACGAGCAGTACTTC. Translation gives CASSLGTPPYEQYF.

In its sample, this clonotype was seen many times. The V call is TRBV20-1, the J call TRBJ2-5; 12 nucleotides match TRBD2. The trim removed 2 bases at V and 1 base at J, leaving 5 bases unmatched. Germline CDR1 reads DFQATT; CDR2 reads SNEGSKA (reference sequence). The CDR3 spans 16 residues. The CDR3 loop reads CSARRGLAGTQETQYF. The CDR3 DNA reads TGCAGTGCTAGACGTGGACTAGCGGGGACCCAAGAGACCCAGTACTTC.

The chain has TRBV14 and TRBJ2-3, with TRBD2 identical over 10 bases. CDR1 and CDR2 from the germline V gene are SGHDN and FVKESK. After removal of 5 bases from V and 4 bases from J, the junction contained 3 bases not matched to a gene. CDR3 length equals 14 residues. The CDR3, as DNA: TGTGCCAGCAGCGCAACTAGCGGGGCAGATACGCAGTATTTT. As protein: CASSATSGADTQYF.

This clonotype was counted at least ten times. V is TRBV5-1 and J is TRBJ2-7; TRBD1 agrees at 10 bases. V was pared by 4 bases and J by 3 bases, with 7 bases of the junction left unmatched. The CDR3 runs to 15 residues. The germline V gene has CDR1 SGHRS and CDR2 YFSETQ. CDR3 coding DNA: TGCGCCAGCAGCCCAGGCGGGACAGGGGTCTACGAGCAGTACTTC. This encodes CASSPGGTGVYEQYF. Using reference TRBV5-1 and TRBJ2-7 for the parts outside the CDR3, the full variable domain is KAGVTQTPRYLIKTRGQQVTLSCSPISGHRSVSWYQQTPGQGLQFLFEYFSETQRNKGNFPGRFSGRQFSNSRSEMNVSTLELGDSALYLCASSPGGTGVYEQYFGPGTRLTVT.